The sequence of this T cell receptor beta chain was determined in a study of blood T cell repertoires in COVID-19. Study information: Some COVID-19 samples were acute and others convalescent; all came from the United States, Italy and Spain. T cells, B-cell-depleted T cells, or PBMCs provided the cDNA or gDNA that served as material.

Original analysis: Reference gene primer amplification yielded estimated nucleated cell counts. Some clones are missing from TCRdb's copy, which holds only in-frame ones; the method was immunoSEQ multiplex PCR. V, J and clone size are taken as reported in that table, and D and trimming were inferred from the DNA itself. Of approximately 140,000 clones listed, 79% are singletons. This CDR3 region has 15 residues. Germline V gene sequence: CDR1 MNHNS, CDR2 SASEGT. Trimming at V came to 5 bases and at J to 5 bases, leaving 5 bases not matched to a gene. This TCR was sampled from a man in his 60s with acute or convalescent COVID-19. Material: peripheral blood. This chain links TRBV6-1 with TRBJ2-3, with 12 positions matching TRBD2. The CDR3 reads CASSPGLAGIDTQYF. The CDR3 bases are TGTGCCAGCAGTCCAGGACTAGCGGGAATAGATACGCAGTATTTT.